Listed below are T cell receptor beta chains from one sample, sequenced in a study of regulatory T cells in long-lasting Graves disease. Using its own MiXCR run on the multiplex PCR reads, TCRdb lists one record per CDR3 protein. There are around 470,000 distinct CDR3 sequences in the sample; around 13% occur only once, and approximately 19% lies in the top ten. These sequences were also reported in another study, on T cells in Graves' hyperthyroidism and ophthalmopathy.

Sequencing used peripheral blood mononuclear cells (PBMCs), obtained at new diagnosis, from a patient treated with antithyroid drugs. These receptors were obtained from a woman in her fifties or sixties with Graves disease. CDR3s include the opening cysteine and the closing phenylalanine or tryptophan. The order of the fields is D gene, J gene, clone size, V gene, CDR3 DNA, CDR3 protein. A D gene is named only where the DNA matches it firmly. Size is omitted from some rows. Given values are once, few, many or a class for expanded clones.

-	TRBJ1-2	few	TRBV2	TGTGCCAGCCCCCCGGGGGTGTTGCCCAACTATGGCTACACCTTC	CASPPGVLPNYGYTF
-	TRBJ1-1	many	TRBV6-1	TGTGCCAGCAGCCAGGGTTTCACTGAAGCTTTCTTT	CASSQGFTEAFF
-	TRBJ2-7	-	TRBV14	TGTGCCAGCAGCGACGGATACTCCTACGAGCAGTACTTC	CASSDGYSYEQYF
TRBD2	TRBJ2-1	few	TRBV9	TGTGCCAGCAGCGTAGAAAGGACTAGATACTACAATGAGCAGTTCTTC	CASSVERTRYYNEQFF
-	TRBJ2-2	few	TRBV7-9	TGTGCCAGCAGCTTAGCAGCACAGGGAGGTTTCACCGGGGAGCTGTTTTTT	CASSLAAQGGFTGELFF
-	TRBJ2-1	-	TRBV2	TGTGCCAGCAGCAACGGGAGATCTTCCTACGATGAGCAGTTCTTC	CASSNGRSSYDEQFF
-	TRBJ2-1	many	TRBV7-2	TGTGCCAGCAGCCTGGGACCTAACAATGAGCAGTTCTTC	CASSLGPNNEQFF
-	TRBJ2-5	many	TRBV3-1	TGTGCCAGCAGCCAAGGTGAACCGAAAGAGACCCAGTACTTC	CASSQGEPKETQYF
-	TRBJ2-5	many	TRBV2	TGTGCCAGCAGTGAACCAGGGGCTGAGACCCAGTACTTC	CASSEPGAETQYF
-	TRBJ2-1	-	TRBV6-1	TGTGCCAGCAGTACGGCTTTCTCACCCAATGAGCAGTTCTTC	CASSTAFSPNEQFF
TRBD1	TRBJ2-3	-	TRBV28	TGTGCCAGCAGTTTAATCCTCAGGACAGGGGGCAACACAGATACGCAGTATTTT	CASSLILRTGGNTDTQYF
-	TRBJ2-5	-	TRBV7-2	TGTGCCAGCAGCTTATCAAACGGGTTAGCAGGAGAGACCCAGTACTTC	CASSLSNGLAGETQYF
-	TRBJ2-1	many	TRBV24-1	TGTGCCACCAGTGATTTGTATGAGCAGTTCTTC	CATSDLYEQFF
TRBD1	TRBJ1-1	many	TRBV28	TGTGCCAGCAGTTTAGAGGGACAGGGGGCAGGGAACACTGAAGCTTTCTTT	CASSLEGQGAGNTEAFF
-	TRBJ2-5	-	TRBV2	TGTGCCAGCAAGCATGCCGGGGGGCCCCAAGAGACCCAGTACTTC	CASKHAGGPQETQYF
TRBD1	TRBJ2-7	many	TRBV28	TGTGCCAGCAGTAGACAGGGCCCCTACGAGCAGTACTTC	CASSRQGPYEQYF
-	TRBJ2-2	-	TRBV2	TGTGCCAGTGCGTCCACCCCGAACACCGGGGAGCTGTTTTTT	CASASTPNTGELFF
TRBD1	TRBJ2-1	many	TRBV6-2/TRBV6-3	TGTGCCAGCAGTCGGACAGGGAACAATGAGCAGTTCTTC	CASSRTGNNEQFF
-	TRBJ2-5	many	TRBV12-3/TRBV12-4	TGTGCCAGCAGTTTTCAGGGGGAGACCCAGTACTTC	CASSFQGETQYF
-	TRBJ1-5	few	TRBV24-1	TGTGCCACCAGTGATTCGGGCAGGCCCAATCAGCCCCAGCATTTT	CATSDSGRPNQPQHF
-	TRBJ2-1	many	TRBV24-1	TGTGCCACCAGTGACAGACGGGTAGCGGACAATGAGCAGTTCTTC	CATSDRRVADNEQFF
TRBD2	TRBJ2-1	many	TRBV5-1	TGCGCCAGCAGACTCGGACTAGCGGCTTACAATGAGCAGTTCTTC	CASRLGLAAYNEQFF
-	TRBJ1-6	many	TRBV28	TGTGCCAGCAGTTCTGGGGGTACAGATTCACCCCTCCACTTT	CASSSGGTDSPLHF
TRBD2	TRBJ2-1	-	TRBV9	TGTGCCAGCAGCGTAGATGTAGCGGGGGGATACAATGAGCAGTTCTTC	CASSVDVAGGYNEQFF
-	TRBJ2-1	-	TRBV5-1	TGCGCCAGCGGCAAGCTAATGGTCAGCGACAATGAGCAGTTCTTC	CASGKLMVSDNEQFF
TRBD2	TRBJ2-3	few	TRBV7-3	TGTGCCAGCAGCCAGGGGCTAGCGGGGGACGTTAGCACAGATACGCAGTATTTT	CASSQGLAGDVSTDTQYF
-	TRBJ2-7	-	TRBV27	TGTGCCAGCAGTTCGACCTACCGGGACACGGATCTATACGAGCAGTACTTC	CASSSTYRDTDLYEQYF
-	TRBJ1-4	many	TRBV18	TGTGCCAGCTCACCACTTGAGGATGAAAAACTGTTTTTT	CASSPLEDEKLFF
TRBD2	TRBJ2-3	few	TRBV5-4	TGTGCCAGCAGCGATCGACTAGCCGGGTCCCCTTTAGGTACGCAGTATTTT	CASSDRLAGSPLGTQYF
-	TRBJ2-2	-	TRBV11-2	TGTGCCAGCACGCGGGGGCCCAACACCGGGGAGCTGTTTTTT	CASTRGPNTGELFF
-	TRBJ2-6	many	TRBV6-2/TRBV6-3	TGTGCCAGCAGTTCCCCGACGGCAGGGGAGGGAATCTCTGGGGCCAACGTCCTGACTTTC	CASSSPTAGEGISGANVLTF
TRBD1	TRBJ1-5	-	TRBV3-1	TGTGCCAGCAGCCCGACAGGGGGATCAGAGGGCAATCAGCCCCAGCATTTT	CASSPTGGSEGNQPQHF
TRBD1	TRBJ2-7	-	TRBV6-1	TGTGCCAGCAGTCCCACCCTTGGCAGGGGGTACGAGCAGTACTTC	CASSPTLGRGYEQYF
-	TRBJ2-6	-	TRBV18	TGTGCCAGCTCACCACCGGGGTTCTCGTCCGGGGCCAACGTCCTGACTTTC	CASSPPGFSSGANVLTF
-	TRBJ2-5	few	TRBV27	TGTGCCAGCAGACTACAGGGACTCCAAGAGACCCAGTACTTC	CASRLQGLQETQYF
TRBD1	TRBJ2-2	many	TRBV28	TGTGCCAGCAGATCCAACGACAGGGGAGACACCGGGGAGCTGTTTTTT	CASRSNDRGDTGELFF
-	TRBJ2-1	-	TRBV4-2	TGTGCCAGCAGCCAAGCGACACCTGCGAGGACGGCCGGCTCCTACAATGAGCAGTTCTTC	CASSQATPARTAGSYNEQFF
-	TRBJ1-3	few	TRBV20-1	TGCAGTGCTAGAGATTCCCTTCGGGGGAATGACGGAAACACCATGTATTTT	CSARDSLRGNDGNTMYF
-	TRBJ1-2	many	TRBV12-3/TRBV12-4	TGTGCCAGCAGTCCCTCTGCCATCATAGACACTGGCTACACCTTC	CASSPSAIIDTGYTF
-	TRBJ1-2	-	TRBV5-1	TGCGCCAGCAGCCTACGGGCCAGCGACTATGGCTACACCTTC	CASSLRASDYGYTF
TRBD1	TRBJ1-2	-	TRBV24-1	TGTGCCACCAGCCCTGAGGGGGCCTCTGGCTATGGCTACACCTTC	CATSPEGASGYGYTF
TRBD2	TRBJ2-3	-	TRBV3-1	TGTGCCAGCAGCCAGGGGACTAGCGAGAGCACAGATACGCAGTATTTT	CASSQGTSESTDTQYF
TRBD2	TRBJ2-7	many	TRBV18	TGTGCCAGCTCACCGCGGGAGGGCCCCGGCGAGCAGTACTTC	CASSPREGPGEQYF
-	TRBJ2-1	many	TRBV5-1	TGCGCCAGCAGCACAGGAGGGACAGCTCACAATGAGCAGTTCTTC	CASSTGGTAHNEQFF
-	TRBJ2-1	many	TRBV28	TGTGCCAGTCGGGACCGAGGGTCCAATGAGCAGTTCTTC	CASRDRGSNEQFF
TRBD2	TRBJ2-5	many	TRBV3-1	TGTGCCAGCAGCCAGGGACTAGCGGGCATATCCCAAGAGACCCAGTACTTC	CASSQGLAGISQETQYF
TRBD2	TRBJ2-1	many	TRBV7-6	TGTGCCAGCGCGCTAGCGGGAGGGCTATACAATGAGCAGTTCTTC	CASALAGGLYNEQFF
-	TRBJ2-1	many	TRBV12-3/TRBV12-4	TGTGCCAGCAGTTTAGTTTATTCCAATGAGCAGTTCTTC	CASSLVYSNEQFF
-	TRBJ1-1	-	TRBV7-6	TGTGCCAGCAGCTCGGTGGGGGCCGGTGAAGCTTTCTTT	CASSSVGAGEAFF
-	TRBJ1-3	many	TRBV6-1	TGTGCCAGCTACGAGGAGGGTGCCGGAAACACCATATATTTT	CASYEEGAGNTIYF